The 2 T cell receptor beta chains below all came from one sample that was sequenced in a study of cytomegalovirus exposure and HLA in healthy donors. Amplification used 60 Vbeta primers and 13 Jbeta primers. Produced via immunoSEQ multiplex PCR; TCRdb's table is partial and in-frame only. The data contain under 130,000 clones, over 80% of them singletons. The sequenced material came from PBMCs. Every receptor here comes from a young man in good health and CMV-seronegative.

The chain employs TRBV4-3 and TRBJ2-1; maybe TRBD2 (6 bases). CDR1 is LGHNA and CDR2 is YSLEER in the germline V gene. Trimming cost V 2 bases and J 1 base, with 9 bases left between them. The CDR3 is 15 residues long. The CDR3 protein is CASSQQSGSYNEQFF. The CDR3 coding sequence is TGCGCCAGCAGCCAACAGAGCGGGTCCTACAATGAGCAGTTCTTC.

The CDR3 DNA is TGTGCCAGCAGCTTAGCAGGCGGACAGGGGGGTTACCAGCCCCAGCATTTT. Encoded protein: CASSLAGGQGGYQPQHF. The chain joins TRBV7-8 to TRBJ1-5; TRBD1 matches 10 bases. V was pared by 0 bases and J by 7 bases, with 9 bases of the junction left unmatched. The CDR3 is 17 amino acids. Germline V lookup: CDR1 SGHVS, CDR2 FQNEAQ. The full variable domain, completed using reference TRBV7-8 and TRBJ1-5, is GAGVSQSPRYKVAKRGQDVALRCDPISGHVSLFWYQQALGQGPEFLTYFQNEAQLDKSGLPSDRFFAERPEGSVSTLKIQRTQQEDSAVYLCASSLAGGQGGYQPQHFGDGTRLSIL.